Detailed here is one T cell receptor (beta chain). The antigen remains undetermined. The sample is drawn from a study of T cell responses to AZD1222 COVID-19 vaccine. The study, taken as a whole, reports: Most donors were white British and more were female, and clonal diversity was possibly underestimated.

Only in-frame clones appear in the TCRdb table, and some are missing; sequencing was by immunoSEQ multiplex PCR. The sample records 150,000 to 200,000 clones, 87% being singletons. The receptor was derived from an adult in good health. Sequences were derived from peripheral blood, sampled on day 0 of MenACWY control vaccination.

DNA for the CDR3: TGTGCCAGCAGTTTACCTCCCCGGGACAGGGGCTACACCTTC. Its translation: CASSLPPRDRGYTF. J is TRBJ1-2 and V is TRBV28; the match to TRBD1 covers 8 bases. The CDR3 contains 14 residues. CDR1 and CDR2 from the germline V gene are MDHEN and SYDVKM. V gave up 2 bases and J gave up 8 bases; unmatched junction bases: 7.